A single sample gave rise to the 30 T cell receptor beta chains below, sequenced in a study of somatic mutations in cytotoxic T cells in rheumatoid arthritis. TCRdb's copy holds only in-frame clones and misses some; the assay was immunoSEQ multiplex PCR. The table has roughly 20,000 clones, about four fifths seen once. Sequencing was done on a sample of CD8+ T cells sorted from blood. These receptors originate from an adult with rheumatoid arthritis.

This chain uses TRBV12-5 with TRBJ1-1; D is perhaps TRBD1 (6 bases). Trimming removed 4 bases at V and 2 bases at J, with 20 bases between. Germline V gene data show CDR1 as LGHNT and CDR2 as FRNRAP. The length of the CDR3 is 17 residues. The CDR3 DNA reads TGTGCTAGTGGTTGGGGGGCAGCACCATCTTACAACACTGAAGCTTTCTTT. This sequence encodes CASGWGAAPSYNTEAFF.

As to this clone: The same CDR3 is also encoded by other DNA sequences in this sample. CDR3 sequence reads: CASSPQNTEAFF. CDR3 DNA: TGTGCCAGCTCACCCCAGAACACTGAAGCTTTCTTT. The gene calls are TRBV18 and TRBJ1-1, with D uncertain. CDR1 KGHSH and CDR2 LQKENI come from the germline V gene. V lost 3 bases and J lost 1, with 3 bases in between. The CDR3 is 12 amino acids.

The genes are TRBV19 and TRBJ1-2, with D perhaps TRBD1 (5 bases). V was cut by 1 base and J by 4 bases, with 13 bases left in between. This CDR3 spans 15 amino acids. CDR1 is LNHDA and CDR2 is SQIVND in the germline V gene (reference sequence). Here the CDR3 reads CASSIVGGGFYGYTF. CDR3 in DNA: TGTGCCAGTAGTATAGTTGGGGGAGGTTTCTATGGCTACACCTTC.

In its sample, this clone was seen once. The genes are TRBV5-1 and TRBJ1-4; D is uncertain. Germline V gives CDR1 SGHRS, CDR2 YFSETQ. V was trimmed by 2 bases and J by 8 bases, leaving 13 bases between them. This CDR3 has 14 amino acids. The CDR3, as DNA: TGCGCCAGCAGCTTTAACGGCCTAGGCGAAAAACTGTTTTTT. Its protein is CASSFNGLGEKLFF.

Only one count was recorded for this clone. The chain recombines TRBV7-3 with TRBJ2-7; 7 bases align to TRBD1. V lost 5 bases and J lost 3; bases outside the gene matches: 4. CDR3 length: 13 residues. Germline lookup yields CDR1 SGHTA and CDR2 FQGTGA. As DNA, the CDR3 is TGTGCCAGCAGCCCAGGGACAGACTACGAGCAGTACGTC. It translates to CASSPGTDYEQYV.

For the CDR3, the DNA is TGTGCCAGCAGCCCCGGGGGGTCCGTTGGCTACACCTTC. As protein: CASSPGGSVGYTF. The chain recombines TRBV6-5 with TRBJ1-2; weak D call: TRBD1 (5 bases). CDR3 length equals 13 residues. CDR1 MNHEY and CDR2 SVGAGI come from the germline V gene. The ends were cut back, 6 bases at V and 7 bases at J, with 15 bases in the middle.

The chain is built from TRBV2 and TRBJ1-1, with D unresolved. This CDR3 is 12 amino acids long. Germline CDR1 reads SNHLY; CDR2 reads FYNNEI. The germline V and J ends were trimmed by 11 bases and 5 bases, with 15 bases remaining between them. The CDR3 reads CAPPGSRTEAFF. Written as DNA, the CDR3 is TGTGCCCCGCCGGGGTCGCGGACTGAAGCTTTCTTT. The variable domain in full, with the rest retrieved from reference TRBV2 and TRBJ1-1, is EPEVTQTPSHQVTQMGQEVILRCVPISNHLYFYWYRQILGQKVEFLVSFYNNEISEKSEIFDDQFSVERPDGSNFTLKIRSTKLEDSAMYFCAPPGSRTEAFFGQGTRLTVV.

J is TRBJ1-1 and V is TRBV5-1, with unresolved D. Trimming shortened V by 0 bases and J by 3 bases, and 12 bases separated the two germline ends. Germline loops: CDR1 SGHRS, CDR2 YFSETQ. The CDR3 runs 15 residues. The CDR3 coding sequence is TGCGCCAGCAGCTTGGAGGCACGGACCTACACTGAAGCTTTCTTT. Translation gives CASSLEARTYTEAFF.

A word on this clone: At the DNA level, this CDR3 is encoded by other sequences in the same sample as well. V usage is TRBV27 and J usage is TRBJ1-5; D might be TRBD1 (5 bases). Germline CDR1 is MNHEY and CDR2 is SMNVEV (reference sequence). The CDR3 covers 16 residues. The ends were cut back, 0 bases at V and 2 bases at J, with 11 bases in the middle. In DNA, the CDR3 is TGTGCCAGCAGTTTATCAGGGGTAAGAGGCAATCAGCCCCAGCATTTT. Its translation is CASSLSGVRGNQPQHF.

In DNA form, the CDR3 reads TGCGCCAGCAATCTCGGGACAGAGGGAATCCACGAGCAGTACTTC. It encodes CASNLGTEGIHEQYF. V usage is TRBV4-1 and J usage is TRBJ2-7; TRBD1 agrees at 7 bases. The CDR3 covers 15 residues. The trim removed 7 bases at V and 5 bases at J, leaving 14 bases unmatched. Germline V gene sequence: CDR1 MGHRA, CDR2 YSYEKL.

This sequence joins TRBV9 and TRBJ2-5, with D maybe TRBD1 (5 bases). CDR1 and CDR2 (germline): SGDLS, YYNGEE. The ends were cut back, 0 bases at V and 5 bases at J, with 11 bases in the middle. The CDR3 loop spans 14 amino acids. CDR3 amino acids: CASSVEGVGETQYF. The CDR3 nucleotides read TGTGCCAGCAGCGTAGAAGGGGTCGGGGAGACCCAGTACTTC.

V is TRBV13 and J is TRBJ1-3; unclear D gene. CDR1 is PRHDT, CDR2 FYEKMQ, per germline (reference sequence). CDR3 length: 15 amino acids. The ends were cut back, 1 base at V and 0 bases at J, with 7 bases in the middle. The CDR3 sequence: CASSLETFSGNTIYF. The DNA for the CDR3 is TGTGCCAGCAGCTTAGAGACTTTCTCTGGAAACACCATATATTTT.

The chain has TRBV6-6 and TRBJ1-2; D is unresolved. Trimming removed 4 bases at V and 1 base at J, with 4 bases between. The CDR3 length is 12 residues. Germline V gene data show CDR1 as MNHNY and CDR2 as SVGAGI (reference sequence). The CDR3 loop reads CASSLYNYGYTF. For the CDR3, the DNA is TGTGCCAGCAGTTTATATAACTATGGCTACACCTTC.

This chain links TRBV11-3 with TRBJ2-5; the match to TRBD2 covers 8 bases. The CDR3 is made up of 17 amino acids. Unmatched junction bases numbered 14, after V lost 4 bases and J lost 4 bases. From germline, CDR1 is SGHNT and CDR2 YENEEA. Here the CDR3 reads CASSWVPPSGSGETQYF. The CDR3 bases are TGTGCCAGCAGCTGGGTCCCCCCCAGCGGGAGCGGAGAGACCCAGTACTTC.

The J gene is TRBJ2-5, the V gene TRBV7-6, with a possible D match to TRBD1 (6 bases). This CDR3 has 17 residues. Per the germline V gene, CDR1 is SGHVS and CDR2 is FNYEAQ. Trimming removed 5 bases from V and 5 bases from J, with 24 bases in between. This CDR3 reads CASSPTPTGRSGETQYF. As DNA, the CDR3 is TGTGCCAGCAGCCCAACCCCTACAGGGCGAAGTGGGGAGACCCAGTACTTC.

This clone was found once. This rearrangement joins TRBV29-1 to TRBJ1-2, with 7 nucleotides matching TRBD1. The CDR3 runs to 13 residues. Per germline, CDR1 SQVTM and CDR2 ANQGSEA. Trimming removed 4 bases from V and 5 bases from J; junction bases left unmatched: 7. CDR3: CSVGRQGVYGYTF. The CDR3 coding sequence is TGCAGCGTTGGGCGGCAGGGGGTATATGGCTACACCTTC.

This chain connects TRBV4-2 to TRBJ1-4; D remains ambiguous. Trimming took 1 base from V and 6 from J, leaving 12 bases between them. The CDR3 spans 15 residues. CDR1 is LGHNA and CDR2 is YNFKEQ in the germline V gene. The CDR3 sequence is CASSQARGEDEKLFF. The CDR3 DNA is TGTGCCAGCAGCCAAGCCCGGGGAGAAGATGAAAAACTGTTTTTT.

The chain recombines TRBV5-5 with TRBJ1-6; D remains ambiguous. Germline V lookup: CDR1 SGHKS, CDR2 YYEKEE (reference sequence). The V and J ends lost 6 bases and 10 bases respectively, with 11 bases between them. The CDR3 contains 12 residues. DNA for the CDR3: TGTGCCAGCAACCTCCTGGCCTCACCCCTCCACTTT. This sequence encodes CASNLLASPLHF.

CDR3 DNA: TGTGCCAGCAGCTTCGAGGGTTCCTACAATGAGCAGTTCTTC. As protein: CASSFEGSYNEQFF. This chain joins TRBV7-8 and TRBJ2-1; tentative D call: TRBD2 (5 bases). The CDR3 sequence is 14 residues long. Looked up from germline, CDR1 is SGHVS and CDR2 is FQNEAQ. V gave up 3 bases and J gave up 1 base, with 7 bases separating them.

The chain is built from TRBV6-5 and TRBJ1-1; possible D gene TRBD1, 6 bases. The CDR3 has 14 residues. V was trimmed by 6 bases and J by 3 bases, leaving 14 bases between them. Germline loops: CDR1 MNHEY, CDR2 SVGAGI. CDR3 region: CASSRQRGDTEAFF. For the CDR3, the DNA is TGTGCCAGCAGCAGGCAGAGGGGGGACACTGAAGCTTTCTTT.

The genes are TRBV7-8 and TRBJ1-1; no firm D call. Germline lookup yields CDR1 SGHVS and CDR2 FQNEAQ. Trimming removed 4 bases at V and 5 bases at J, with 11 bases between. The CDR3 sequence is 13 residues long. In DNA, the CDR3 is TGTGCCAGCAGCTCCCGACCGTTTACTGAAGCTTTCTTT. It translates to CASSSRPFTEAFF.

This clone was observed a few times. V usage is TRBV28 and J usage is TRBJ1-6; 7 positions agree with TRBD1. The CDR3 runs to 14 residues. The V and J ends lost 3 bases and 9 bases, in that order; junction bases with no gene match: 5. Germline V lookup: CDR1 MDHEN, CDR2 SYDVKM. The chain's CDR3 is CASSLQAGGSPLHF. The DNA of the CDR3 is TGTGCCAGCAGTTTGCAGGCAGGGGGTTCACCCCTCCACTTT.

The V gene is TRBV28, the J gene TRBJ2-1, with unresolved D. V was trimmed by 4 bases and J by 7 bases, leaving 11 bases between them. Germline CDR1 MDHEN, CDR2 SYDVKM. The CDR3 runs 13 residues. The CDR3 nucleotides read TGTGCCAGCAGTTCACAAGAGTGGAATGAGCAGTTCTTC. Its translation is CASSSQEWNEQFF.

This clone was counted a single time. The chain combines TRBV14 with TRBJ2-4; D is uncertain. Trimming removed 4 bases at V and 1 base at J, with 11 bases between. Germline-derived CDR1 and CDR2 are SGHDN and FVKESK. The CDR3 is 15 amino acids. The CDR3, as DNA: TGTGCCAGCAGCCCCCGCCCTATGGCCAAAAACATTCAGTACTTC. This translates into CASSPRPMAKNIQYF.

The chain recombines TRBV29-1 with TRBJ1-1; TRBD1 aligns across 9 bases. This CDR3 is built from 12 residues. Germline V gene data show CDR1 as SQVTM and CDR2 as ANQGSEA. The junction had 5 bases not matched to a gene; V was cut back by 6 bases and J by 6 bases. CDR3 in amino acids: CSVLQGAPEAFF. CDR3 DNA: TGCAGCGTATTACAGGGGGCCCCTGAAGCTTTCTTT. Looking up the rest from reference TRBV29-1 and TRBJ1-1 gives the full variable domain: SAVISQKPSRDICQRGTSLTIQCQVDSQVTMMFWYRQQPGQSLTLIATANQGSEATYESGFVIDKFPISRPNLTFSTLTVSNMSPEDSSIYLCSVLQGAPEAFFGQGTRLTVV.

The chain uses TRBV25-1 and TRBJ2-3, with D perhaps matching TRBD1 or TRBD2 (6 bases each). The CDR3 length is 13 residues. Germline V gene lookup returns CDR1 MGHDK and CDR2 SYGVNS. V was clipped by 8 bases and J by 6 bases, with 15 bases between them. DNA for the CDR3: TGTGCCAGCGGGGGCGGGGCCGGGGATACGCAGTATTTT. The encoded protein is CASGGGAGDTQYF.

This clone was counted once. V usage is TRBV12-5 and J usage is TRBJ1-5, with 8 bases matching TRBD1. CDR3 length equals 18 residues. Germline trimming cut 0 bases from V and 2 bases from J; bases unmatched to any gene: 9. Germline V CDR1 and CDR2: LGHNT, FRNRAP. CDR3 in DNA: TGTGCTAGTGGTTTGGTAGGGGACAGGCCGCGGGGCAATCAGCCCCAGCATTTT. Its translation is CASGLVGDRPRGNQPQHF. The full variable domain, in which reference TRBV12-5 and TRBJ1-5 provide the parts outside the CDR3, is DARVTQTPRHKVTEMGQEVTMRCQPILGHNTVFWYRQTMMQGLELLAYFRNRAPLDDSGMPKDRFSAEMPDATLATLKIQPSEPRDSAVYFCASGLVGDRPRGNQPQHFGDGTRLSIL.

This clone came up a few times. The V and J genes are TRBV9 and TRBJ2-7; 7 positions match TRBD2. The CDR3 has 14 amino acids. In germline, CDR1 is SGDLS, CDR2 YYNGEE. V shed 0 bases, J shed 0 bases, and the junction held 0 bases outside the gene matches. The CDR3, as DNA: TGTGCCAGCAGCGTAGGGGACTACTCCTACGAGCAGTACTTC. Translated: CASSVGDYSYEQYF.

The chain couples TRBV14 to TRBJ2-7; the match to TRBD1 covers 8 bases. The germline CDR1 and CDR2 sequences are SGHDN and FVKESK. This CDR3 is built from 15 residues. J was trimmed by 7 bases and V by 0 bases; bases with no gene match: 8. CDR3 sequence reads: CASSQEGQGAREQYF. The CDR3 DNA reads TGTGCCAGCAGCCAAGAAGGGCAGGGGGCGAGAGAGCAGTACTTC.

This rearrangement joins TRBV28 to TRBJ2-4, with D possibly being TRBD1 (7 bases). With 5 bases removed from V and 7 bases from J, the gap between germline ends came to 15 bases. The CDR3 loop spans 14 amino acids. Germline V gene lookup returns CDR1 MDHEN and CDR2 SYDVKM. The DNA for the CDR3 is TGTGCCAGCAGTCCCCCAGGGGGGCTGAACATTCAGTACTTC. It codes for CASSPPGGLNIQYF.